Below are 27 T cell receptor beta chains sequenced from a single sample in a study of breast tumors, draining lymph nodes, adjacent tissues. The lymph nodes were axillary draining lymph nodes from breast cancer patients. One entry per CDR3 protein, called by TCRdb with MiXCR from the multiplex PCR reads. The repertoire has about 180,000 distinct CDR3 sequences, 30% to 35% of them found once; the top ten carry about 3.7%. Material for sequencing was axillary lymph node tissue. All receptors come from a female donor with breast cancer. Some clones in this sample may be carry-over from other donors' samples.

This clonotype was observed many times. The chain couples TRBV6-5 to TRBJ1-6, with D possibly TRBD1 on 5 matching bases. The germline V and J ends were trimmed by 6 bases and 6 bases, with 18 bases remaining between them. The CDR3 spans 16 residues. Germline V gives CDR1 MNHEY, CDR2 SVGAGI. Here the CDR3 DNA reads TGTGCCAGCAGAAACCGAGGGGTCCAGGGTAATTCACCCCTCCACTTT. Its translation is CASRNRGVQGNSPLHF.

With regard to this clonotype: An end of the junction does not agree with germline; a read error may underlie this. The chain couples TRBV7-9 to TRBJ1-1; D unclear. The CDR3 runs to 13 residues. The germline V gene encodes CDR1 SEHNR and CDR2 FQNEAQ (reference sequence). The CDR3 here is CASSLVDGAEASF. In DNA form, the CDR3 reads TGTGCCAGCAGCTTAGTGGACGGAGCTGAAGCTTCCTTT.

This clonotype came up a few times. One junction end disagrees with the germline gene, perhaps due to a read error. This chain's CDR3 is CASSRGGQAAADRQYF. Here the CDR3 DNA reads TGTGCCAGCAGCCGAGGCGGACAGGCGGCGGCGGATAGGCAGTATTTT. The chain couples TRBV11-2 to TRBJ2-3; the match to TRBD1 covers 7 bases. The germline V gene has CDR1 SGHAT and CDR2 FQNNGV. The CDR3 runs 16 residues.

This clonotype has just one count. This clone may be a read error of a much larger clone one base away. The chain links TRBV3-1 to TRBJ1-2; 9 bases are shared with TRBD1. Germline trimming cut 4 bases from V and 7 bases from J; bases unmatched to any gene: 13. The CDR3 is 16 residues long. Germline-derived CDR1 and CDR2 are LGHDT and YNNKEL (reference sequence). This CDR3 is CASSPGQGGRGCGYTF. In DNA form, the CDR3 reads TGTGCCAGCAGCCCGGGACAGGGAGGAAGGGGATGTGGCTACACCTTC.

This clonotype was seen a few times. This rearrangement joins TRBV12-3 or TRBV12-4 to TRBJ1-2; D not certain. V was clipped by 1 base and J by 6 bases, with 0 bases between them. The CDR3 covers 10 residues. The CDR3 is CASSLDGYTF. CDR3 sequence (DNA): TGTGCCAGCAGTTTAGATGGCTACACCTTC.

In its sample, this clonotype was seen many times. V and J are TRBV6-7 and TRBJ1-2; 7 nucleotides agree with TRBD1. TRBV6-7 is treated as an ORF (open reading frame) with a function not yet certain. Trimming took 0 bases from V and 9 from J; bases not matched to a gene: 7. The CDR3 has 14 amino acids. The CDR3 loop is CASSYSRDSNRYTF. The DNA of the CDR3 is TGTGCCAGCAGTTACTCGAGGGACAGCAATCGCTACACCTTC.

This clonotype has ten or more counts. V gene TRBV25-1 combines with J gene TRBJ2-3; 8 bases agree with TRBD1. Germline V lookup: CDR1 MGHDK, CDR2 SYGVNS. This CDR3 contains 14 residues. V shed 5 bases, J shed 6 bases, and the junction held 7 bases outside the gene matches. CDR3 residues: CASSTRDRRDTQYF. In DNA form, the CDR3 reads TGTGCCAGCAGTACCCGGGACAGGCGCGATACGCAGTATTTT.

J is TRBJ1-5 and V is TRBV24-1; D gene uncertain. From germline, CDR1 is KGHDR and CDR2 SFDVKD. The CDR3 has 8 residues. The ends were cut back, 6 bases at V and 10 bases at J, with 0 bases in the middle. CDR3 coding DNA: TGTGCCACCAGTCCCCAGCATTTT. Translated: CATSPQHF.

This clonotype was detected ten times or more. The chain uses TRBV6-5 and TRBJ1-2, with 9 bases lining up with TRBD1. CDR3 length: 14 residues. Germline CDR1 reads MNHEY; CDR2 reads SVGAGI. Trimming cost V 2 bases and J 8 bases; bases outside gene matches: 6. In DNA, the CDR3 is TGTGCCAGCAGTTACGGAACAGGGGGCGGCGGCTACACCTTC. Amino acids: CASSYGTGGGGYTF.

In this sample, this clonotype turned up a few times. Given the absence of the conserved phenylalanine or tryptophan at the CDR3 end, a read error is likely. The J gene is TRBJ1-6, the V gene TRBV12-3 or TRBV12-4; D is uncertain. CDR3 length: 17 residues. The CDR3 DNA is TGTGCCAGCAGTTCCCAACCTATTAGCTCCTATAATTCCCCCCTCCACTTG. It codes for CASSSQPISSYNSPLHL.

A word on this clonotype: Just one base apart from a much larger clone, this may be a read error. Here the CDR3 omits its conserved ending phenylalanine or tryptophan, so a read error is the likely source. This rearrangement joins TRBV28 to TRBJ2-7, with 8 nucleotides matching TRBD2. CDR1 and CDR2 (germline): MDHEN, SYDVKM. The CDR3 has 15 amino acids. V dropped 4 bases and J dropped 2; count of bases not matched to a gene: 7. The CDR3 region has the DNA TGTGCCAGCAGTTACCCAGGGACTAGGACCTACGAGCAGTACCTC. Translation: CASSYPGTRTYEQYL.

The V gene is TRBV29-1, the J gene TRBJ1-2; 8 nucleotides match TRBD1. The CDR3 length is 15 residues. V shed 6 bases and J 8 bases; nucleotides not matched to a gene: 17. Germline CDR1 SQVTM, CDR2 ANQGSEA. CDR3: CSVVDLATGGGGYTF. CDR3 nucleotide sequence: TGCAGCGTGGTTGACCTAGCTACAGGGGGAGGGGGCTACACCTTC.

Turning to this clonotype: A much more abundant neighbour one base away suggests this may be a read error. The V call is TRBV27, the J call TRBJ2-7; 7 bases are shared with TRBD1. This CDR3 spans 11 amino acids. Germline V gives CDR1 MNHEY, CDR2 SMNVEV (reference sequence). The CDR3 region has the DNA TGTGCCAGTTACAGGGGCAACGAGCGGTACTTC. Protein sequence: CASYRGNERYF.

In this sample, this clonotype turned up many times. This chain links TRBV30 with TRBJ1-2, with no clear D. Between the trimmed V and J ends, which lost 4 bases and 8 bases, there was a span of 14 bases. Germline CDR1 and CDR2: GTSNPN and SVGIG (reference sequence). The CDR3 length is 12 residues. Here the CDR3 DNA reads TGTGCCTGGAACGAGGGCAGTGCGGGCTACACCTTC. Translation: CAWNEGSAGYTF.

The DNA for the CDR3 is TGCAGTGCTGCGGGACAGCTAAAGAAGCAGTACTTC. This gives the protein CSAAGQLKKQYF. The rearrangement uses TRBV20-1 and TRBJ2-7, with D maybe TRBD1 (7 bases). CDR3 length equals 12 residues. Looked up from germline, CDR1 is DFQATT and CDR2 is SNEGSKA (reference sequence). The V end was cut by 5 bases, the J end by 8 bases, with 16 bases between.

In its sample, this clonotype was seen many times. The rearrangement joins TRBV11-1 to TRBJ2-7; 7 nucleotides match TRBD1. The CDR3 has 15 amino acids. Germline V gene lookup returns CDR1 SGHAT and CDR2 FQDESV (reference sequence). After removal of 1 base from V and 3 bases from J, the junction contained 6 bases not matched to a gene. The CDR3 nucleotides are TGTGCCAGCAGCTTAGAGGGACAGCCGTTCTACGAGCAGTACTTC. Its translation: CASSLEGQPFYEQYF.

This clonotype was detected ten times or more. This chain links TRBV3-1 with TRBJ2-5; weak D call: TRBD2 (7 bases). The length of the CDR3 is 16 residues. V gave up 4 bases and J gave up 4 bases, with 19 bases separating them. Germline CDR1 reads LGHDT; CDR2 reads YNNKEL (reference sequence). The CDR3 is CASSPISGGAGETQYF. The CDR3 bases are TGTGCCAGCAGCCCGATTTCGGGGGGCGCGGGAGAGACCCAGTACTTC.

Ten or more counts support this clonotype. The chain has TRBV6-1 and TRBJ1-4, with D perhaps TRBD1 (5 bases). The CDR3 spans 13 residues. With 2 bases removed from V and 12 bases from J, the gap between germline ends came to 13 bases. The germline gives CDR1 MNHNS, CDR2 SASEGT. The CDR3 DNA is TGTGCCAGCAGTGAAAGGCGCGGAGGGGAACTGTTTTTT. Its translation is CASSERRGGELFF.

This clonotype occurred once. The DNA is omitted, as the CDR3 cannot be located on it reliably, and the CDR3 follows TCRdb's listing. CDR3 in amino acids: CSARDFGGSASEQYFGPGTEAFF. This chain joins TRBV20-1 and TRBJ1-1. The CDR3 is 23 amino acids long, termini counted. The germline gives CDR1 DFQATT, CDR2 SNEGSKA (reference sequence).

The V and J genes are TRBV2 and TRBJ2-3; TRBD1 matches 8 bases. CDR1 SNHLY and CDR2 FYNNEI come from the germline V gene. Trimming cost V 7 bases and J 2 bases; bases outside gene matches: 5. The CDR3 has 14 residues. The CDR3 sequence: CASNRDRNTDTQYF. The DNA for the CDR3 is TGTGCCAGCAACCGGGACAGGAACACAGATACGCAGTATTTT.

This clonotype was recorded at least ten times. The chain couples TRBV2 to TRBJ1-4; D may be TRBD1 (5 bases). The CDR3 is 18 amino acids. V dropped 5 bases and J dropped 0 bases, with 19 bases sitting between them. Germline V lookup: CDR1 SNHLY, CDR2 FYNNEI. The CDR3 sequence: CASSRRGNYLATNEKLFF. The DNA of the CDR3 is TGTGCCAGCAGTCGTCGGGGGAACTACCTTGCAACTAATGAAAAACTGTTTTTT.

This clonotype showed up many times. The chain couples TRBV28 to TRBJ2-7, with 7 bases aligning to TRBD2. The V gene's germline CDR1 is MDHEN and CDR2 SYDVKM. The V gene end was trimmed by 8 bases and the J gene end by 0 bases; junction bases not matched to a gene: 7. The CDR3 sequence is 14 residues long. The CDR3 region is CASQASGPSYEQYF. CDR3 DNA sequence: TGTGCCAGCCAAGCTAGCGGACCCTCCTACGAGCAGTACTTC.

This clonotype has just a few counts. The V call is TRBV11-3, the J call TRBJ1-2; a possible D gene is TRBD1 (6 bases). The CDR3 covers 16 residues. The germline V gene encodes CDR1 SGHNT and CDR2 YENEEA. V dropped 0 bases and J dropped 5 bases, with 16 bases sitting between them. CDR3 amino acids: CASSLEGRQGQYGYTF. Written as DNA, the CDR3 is TGTGCCAGCAGCTTAGAGGGTCGGCAGGGGCAATATGGCTACACCTTC.

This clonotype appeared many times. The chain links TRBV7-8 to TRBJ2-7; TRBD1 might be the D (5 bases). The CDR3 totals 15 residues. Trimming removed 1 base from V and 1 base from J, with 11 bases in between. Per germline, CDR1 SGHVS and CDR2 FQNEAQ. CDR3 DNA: TGTGCCAGCAGCTTAGTCGAGACAGTGTCCTACGAGCAGTACTTC. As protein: CASSLVETVSYEQYF.

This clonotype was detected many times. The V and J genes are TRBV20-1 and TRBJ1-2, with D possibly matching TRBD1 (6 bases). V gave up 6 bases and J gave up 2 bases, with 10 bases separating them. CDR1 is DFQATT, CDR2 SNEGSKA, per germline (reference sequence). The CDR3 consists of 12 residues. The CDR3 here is CSAPTGNYGYTF. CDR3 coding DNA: TGCAGTGCCCCGACAGGCAACTATGGCTACACCTTC.

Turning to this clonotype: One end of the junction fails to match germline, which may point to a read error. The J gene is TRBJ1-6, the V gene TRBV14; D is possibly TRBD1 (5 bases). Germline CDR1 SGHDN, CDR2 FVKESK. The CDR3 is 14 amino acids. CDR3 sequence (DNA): TGTACCAGCAGCCAAGGCCGAAGGGACCCCACCCTCCACTTT. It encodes CTSSQGRRDPTLHF.

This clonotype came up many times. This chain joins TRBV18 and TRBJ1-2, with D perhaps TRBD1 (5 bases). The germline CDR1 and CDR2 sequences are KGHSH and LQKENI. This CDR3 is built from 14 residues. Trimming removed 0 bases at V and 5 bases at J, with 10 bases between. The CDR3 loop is CASSPPGPPYGYTF. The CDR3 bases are TGTGCCAGCTCACCACCGGGACCCCCGTATGGCTACACCTTC.